A single sample gave rise to the 8 T cell receptor beta chains below, sequenced in a study of blood T cells in healthy people across ages. A sample-barcoded 5' primer and a J-beta primer mix were used in a second PCR of roughly 6 to 11 cycles. TCRdb ran MiXCR on the 5' RACE reads and lists one entry per CDR3 protein. The sample records around 700,000 distinct CDR3 sequences, roughly 25% being singletons. These data were also reused for a study on T cells of mothers and their children.

Input material: blood. The receptors originated from a boy between 10 and 17 years old in good health.

This clonotype was detected only a few times. The V gene is TRBV3-1, the J gene TRBJ2-5; D might be TRBD2 (7 bases). V shed 2 bases and J shed 2 bases, with 21 bases lying between them. CDR1 and CDR2 (germline): LGHDT, YNNKEL (reference sequence). This CDR3 has 18 amino acids. The CDR3 DNA is TGTGCCAGCAGCCAACGACGTGTAGGGGGGGGCTTTCAAGAGACCCAGTACTTC. It translates to CASSQRRVGGGFQETQYF.

This clonotype was counted a few times. The chain has TRBV29-1 and TRBJ2-5, with D perhaps matching TRBD1 or TRBD2 (5 bases each). CDR3 size: 13 residues. Germline assignment: CDR1 SQVTM and CDR2 ANQGSEA. Trimming took 2 bases from V and 2 from J, leaving 9 bases between them. The CDR3 region is CSVEWGLQETQYF. CDR3 nucleotide sequence: TGCAGCGTTGAATGGGGGTTACAAGAGACCCAGTACTTC.

In this sample, this clonotype turned up a few times. The rearrangement uses TRBV5-6 and TRBJ1-1; 8 positions match TRBD1. The CDR3 extends over 13 amino acids. V gave up 3 bases and J gave up 8 bases; unmatched junction bases: 6. Germline lookup yields CDR1 SGHDT and CDR2 YYEEEE. The CDR3 is CASSSPGGSEAFF. CDR3 sequence (DNA): TGTGCCAGCAGCTCTCCAGGGGGCTCGGAAGCTTTCTTT.

This chain connects TRBV5-5 to TRBJ2-5; D is possibly TRBD1 (6 bases). The end of the DNA is better explained by TRBJ2-1, so the J call may be wrong. The CDR3 contains 15 residues. CDR1 and CDR2 (germline): SGHKS, YYEKEE (reference sequence). This CDR3 is CASSEGVFPYNEQFF. As DNA, the CDR3 is TGTGCCAGCAGCGAGGGGGTCTTCCCCTACAATGAGCAGTTCTTC.

This clonotype was detected a few times. V usage is TRBV7-9 and J usage is TRBJ2-5; D may be TRBD1 (5 bases). Trimming stripped 0 bases from V and 1 base from J, with 9 bases between. The CDR3 loop spans 15 amino acids. The germline V gene has CDR1 SEHNR and CDR2 FQNEAQ (reference sequence). The CDR3 is CASSLAQGSQETQYF. As DNA, the CDR3 is TGTGCCAGCAGCTTAGCCCAGGGTAGCCAAGAGACCCAGTACTTC.

This clonotype showed up just a few times. The chain employs TRBV7-8 and TRBJ2-3; 9 nucleotides line up with TRBD2. V shed 1 base, J shed 2 bases, and the junction held 16 bases outside the gene matches. The germline V gene encodes CDR1 SGHVS and CDR2 FQNEAQ. This CDR3 region has 20 residues. The CDR3 is CASSLVKVGLAGKYTDTQYF. Here the CDR3 DNA reads TGTGCCAGCAGCTTAGTTAAAGTAGGGCTAGCGGGGAAATACACAGATACGCAGTATTTT.

This clonotype was detected a few times. This sequence joins TRBV7-8 and TRBJ1-5, with D perhaps matching TRBD1 (6 bases). This CDR3 spans 18 amino acids. Trimming stripped 2 bases from V and 0 bases from J, with 17 bases between. The germline V gene encodes CDR1 SGHVS and CDR2 FQNEAQ. CDR3 residues: CASSLRTGRGYSNQPQHF. The CDR3 DNA follows: TGTGCCAGCAGCTTACGCACAGGGAGGGGATATAGCAATCAGCCCCAGCATTTT.

The rearrangement uses TRBV12-3 or TRBV12-4 and TRBJ2-1; 8 nucleotides line up with TRBD2. V dropped 4 bases and J dropped 6; count of bases not matched to a gene: 11. The CDR3 contains 16 residues. In DNA, the CDR3 is TGTGCCAGCAGTTCTTGGCTAGCGGGCATATCCAATGAGCAGTTCTTC. Translation: CASSSWLAGISNEQFF.